The 32 T cell receptor beta chains below were found in one sample sequenced in a study of T-cell memory formation after mild COVID-19. TCRdb reanalysed the 5' RACE reads using MiXCR and keeps one entry per CDR3 protein. Here the sample spans roughly 110,000 distinct CDR3 sequences, around an eighth being singletons. Input material: PBMCs or a T cell subset sorted from them (not recorded which). Source of these receptors: a man in his late teens or twenties who had mild COVID-19 (a few samples of this study predate the infection). Cell type and time point are not known.

There are a few counts of this clonotype. The chain employs TRBV28 and TRBJ2-7, with D unclear. CDR3 size: 13 residues. Germline V gene data show CDR1 as MDHEN and CDR2 as SYDVKM. Trimming shortened V by 5 bases and J by 2 bases, and 10 bases separated the two germline ends. The DNA of the CDR3 is TGTGCCAGCAGTGCTATTCGGGCCTACGAGCAGTACGTC. Its translation is CASSAIRAYEQYV.

The chain has TRBV5-1 and TRBJ2-6; 10 bases are a match to TRBD1. CDR3 length equals 19 residues. CDR1 and CDR2 from the germline V gene are SGHRS and YFSETQ. V was clipped by 4 bases and J by 0 bases; unmatched bases: 10. CDR3 amino acids: CASSTRQGARGSGANVLTF. The CDR3, as DNA: TGCGCCAGCAGCACGAGACAGGGGGCGCGTGGCTCTGGGGCCAACGTCCTGACTTTC.

The chain links TRBV2 to TRBJ1-1; 10 positions match TRBD1. The junction had 4 bases not matched to a gene; V was cut back by 2 bases and J by 1 base. Germline V gives CDR1 SNHLY, CDR2 FYNNEI. CDR3 size: 16 residues. The CDR3 spells CASSEIGTGENTEAFF. CDR3 coding DNA: TGTGCCAGCAGTGAAATTGGGACAGGGGAGAACACTGAAGCTTTCTTT.

This clonotype was seen many times. V usage is TRBV6-2 or TRBV6-3 and J usage is TRBJ1-1; 8 bases agree with TRBD1. Trimming cost V 6 bases and J 5 bases; bases outside gene matches: 8. The V gene's germline CDR1 is MNHEY and CDR2 SVGEGT. The CDR3 consists of 14 residues. CDR3 residues: CASSRGQGGTEAFF. Written as DNA, the CDR3 is TGTGCCAGCAGCCGTGGACAGGGAGGGACTGAAGCTTTCTTT.

The chain uses TRBV6-2 or TRBV6-3 and TRBJ2-3; D is perhaps TRBD1 (6 bases). With 4 bases removed from V and 3 bases from J, the gap between germline ends came to 17 bases. Germline CDR1 is MNHEY and CDR2 is SVGEGT. The CDR3 consists of 16 residues. The CDR3 loop reads CASSLPGSGATDTQYF. For the CDR3, the DNA is TGTGCCAGCAGTTTGCCGGGATCAGGGGCAACAGATACGCAGTATTTT.

The gene calls are TRBV4-2 and TRBJ2-5; perhaps D is TRBD1 or TRBD2 (6 bases each). The CDR3 is 16 residues long. CDR1 is LGHNA, CDR2 YNFKEQ, per germline. V was trimmed by 1 base and J by 5 bases, leaving 17 bases between them. This chain's CDR3 is CASSQGESGAGETQYF. The CDR3 nucleotides are TGTGCCAGCAGCCAAGGGGAGTCGGGGGCCGGGGAGACCCAGTACTTC.

The chain uses TRBV7-6 and TRBJ2-5; D is unclear. This CDR3 has 17 amino acids. CDR1 is SGHVS and CDR2 is FNYEAQ in the germline V gene. Between the trimmed V and J ends, which lost 0 bases and 4 bases, there was a span of 18 bases. The CDR3 nucleotides are TGTGCCAGCAGCTTAGCTATTGGCACGGAACTGGGAGAGACCCAGTACTTC. Its protein product is CASSLAIGTELGETQYF. The full variable domain, with the rest looked up from reference TRBV7-6 and TRBJ2-5, is GAGVSQSPRYKVTKRGQDVALRCDPISGHVSLYWYRQALGQGPEFLTYFNYEAQQDKSGLPNDRFSAERPEGSISTLTIQRTEQRDSAMYRCASSLAIGTELGETQYFGPGTRLLVL.

For this clonotype: At one of its ends the junction is not consistent with the germline gene, which may arise from a read error. The V and J genes are TRBV5-1 and TRBJ1-1; 7 positions agree with TRBD1. CDR3 size: 14 residues. From germline, CDR1 is SGHRS and CDR2 YFSETQ. In nucleotides, the CDR3 is TGCGCCAGCAGCTGGACAGGTGTGAACGCTGAAGCTTTCTTT. This codes for CASSWTGVNAEAFF.

This clonotype was picked up many times. The V gene is TRBV5-1, the J gene TRBJ2-7; 8 bases line up with TRBD1. CDR3 length: 16 residues. V lost 0 bases to trimming and J lost 3 bases; unmatched junction nucleotides: 8. Germline loops: CDR1 SGHRS, CDR2 YFSETQ. The DNA of the CDR3 is TGCGCCAGCAGCTTGGAGGGGAGGACAGGGAGCTACGAGCAGTACTTC. It yields the protein CASSLEGRTGSYEQYF.

The chain employs TRBV6-5 and TRBJ1-2; D might be TRBD1 (5 bases). Germline V lookup: CDR1 MNHEY, CDR2 SVGAGI. V was cut by 0 bases and J by 4 bases, with 15 bases left in between. The CDR3 consists of 16 residues. CDR3: CASSYSAGRTSYGYTF. The CDR3 nucleotides are TGTGCCAGCAGTTACTCTGCAGGGAGGACTTCCTATGGCTACACCTTC.

The J gene is TRBJ2-7, the V gene TRBV10-1; 9 bases line up with TRBD1. Germline V lookup: CDR1 WNHNN, CDR2 SYGVQD (reference sequence). With 9 bases clipped from V and 5 bases from J, the junction kept 11 bases outside the gene matches. The CDR3 runs 14 residues. The CDR3 sequence: CARLQGAVAHEQYV. DNA for the CDR3: TGCGCCAGACTACAGGGGGCCGTTGCTCACGAGCAGTACGTC.

At least ten counts were recorded for this clonotype. V is TRBV7-9 and J is TRBJ2-7, with D possibly matching TRBD2 (6 bases). This CDR3 has 16 residues. Trimming took off 6 bases at V and 4 bases at J, with 22 bases between the two ends. Germline V lookup: CDR1 SEHNR, CDR2 FQNEAQ (reference sequence). CDR3 bases: TGTGCCAGCAGTTCGACCGGGACTGGACCTTCTTACGAGCAGTACTTC. Translating gives CASSSTGTGPSYEQYF.

The CDR3 loop is CASSHSASSYNEQFF. Here the CDR3 DNA reads TGTGCCAGCAGCCATAGCGCGAGCTCCTACAATGAGCAGTTCTTC. The chain uses TRBV6-2 or TRBV6-3 and TRBJ2-1, with TRBD2 as a possible D gene (5 bases). The germline gives CDR1 MNHEY, CDR2 SVGEGT. Trimming removed 6 bases at V and 0 bases at J, with 12 bases between. The CDR3 extends over 15 amino acids.

This chain uses TRBV11-1 with TRBJ1-2; D is unresolved. V shed 3 bases and J shed 4 bases, with 9 bases lying between them. Germline V CDR1 and CDR2: SGHAT, FQDESV (reference sequence). The CDR3 has 13 residues. The CDR3 here is CASSFTNGYGYTF. In DNA, the CDR3 is TGTGCCAGCAGCTTTACCAACGGCTATGGCTACACCTTC.

This clonotype was seen ten or more times. The chain couples TRBV6-4 to TRBJ2-3, with 11 nucleotides matching TRBD2. V shed 3 bases and J 2 bases; nucleotides not matched to a gene: 4. There are 16 residues in the CDR3. The germline V gene encodes CDR1 MRHNA and CDR2 SNTAGT. CDR3 sequence reads: CASSESSGGPTDTQYF. CDR3 DNA: TGTGCCAGCAGTGAGTCTAGCGGGGGGCCCACAGATACGCAGTATTTT.

The chain carries TRBV5-1 and TRBJ2-3; perhaps TRBD1 as D (6 bases). Trimming took 4 bases from V and 4 from J, leaving 10 bases between them. CDR1 and CDR2 from the germline V gene are SGHRS and YFSETQ. The CDR3 totals 13 residues. Here the CDR3 DNA reads TGCGCCAGCAGCCACAGGGTAGCAGATACGCAGTATTTT. Amino acid sequence: CASSHRVADTQYF.

In this sample, this clonotype turned up a few times. V gene TRBV29-1 combines with J gene TRBJ1-1; 8 bases fit TRBD1. V was clipped by 5 bases and J by 7 bases; unmatched bases: 12. There are 14 residues in the CDR3. CDR1 is SQVTM, CDR2 ANQGSEA, per germline. The CDR3 nucleotides are TGCAGCGTTATCCCCAGACAGGGGCGAGGTGAAGCTTTCTTT. Translation: CSVIPRQGRGEAFF.

This clonotype was detected many times. V usage is TRBV11-2 and J usage is TRBJ2-7, with a possible D match to TRBD2 (5 bases). V gave up 2 bases and J gave up 4 bases, with 6 bases separating them. The CDR3 runs to 12 residues. CDR1 is SGHAT, CDR2 FQNNGV, per germline. This chain's CDR3 is CASSLTGYEQYV. CDR3 DNA sequence: TGTGCCAGCAGCTTAACGGGGTACGAGCAGTACGTC.

Ten or more counts support this clonotype. The chain recombines TRBV12-3 or TRBV12-4 with TRBJ2-1; 8 bases align to TRBD2. The CDR3 sequence is 13 residues long. The V gene end was trimmed by 4 bases and the J gene end by 7 bases; junction bases not matched to a gene: 3. The chain's CDR3 is CASSSGTRNEQFF. Written as DNA, the CDR3 is TGTGCCAGCAGTTCCGGGACTAGGAATGAGCAGTTCTTC.

This chain connects TRBV4-3 to TRBJ2-2, with D perhaps matching TRBD2 (5 bases). This CDR3 region has 12 residues. V was shortened by 3 bases and J by 8 bases, with 7 bases between the two germline ends. CDR1 and CDR2 from the germline V gene are LGHNA and YSLEER. The chain's CDR3 is CASSHREGELFF. CDR3 in DNA: TGCGCCAGCAGCCATAGGGAGGGGGAGCTGTTTTTT.

The chain is built from TRBV4-2 and TRBJ1-1; possibly TRBD1 for D (6 bases). Germline V gene data show CDR1 as LGHNA and CDR2 as YNFKEQ. CDR3 length: 13 residues. Between the trimmed V and J ends, which lost 5 bases and 4 bases, there was a span of 11 bases. Here the CDR3 DNA reads TGTGCCAGCAGCTCAACAGGGACCACTGAAGCTTTCTTT. It yields the protein CASSSTGTTEAFF.

This clonotype has only a few counts. V and J are TRBV19 and TRBJ2-2, with 10 bases identical to TRBD2. V lost 3 bases to trimming and J lost 3 bases; unmatched junction nucleotides: 4. Germline values: CDR1 LNHDA, CDR2 SQIVND (reference sequence). This CDR3 is 16 amino acids long. The CDR3 here is CASSMLLAGYTGELFF. The CDR3 region has the DNA TGTGCCAGTAGTATGTTACTAGCGGGATACACCGGGGAGCTGTTTTTT.

The chain links TRBV5-1 to TRBJ2-1, with TRBD2 matching over 14 bases. The CDR3 spans 16 residues. The V and J ends lost 4 bases and 7 bases, in that order; junction bases with no gene match: 7. Per the germline V gene, CDR1 is SGHRS and CDR2 is YFSETQ. CDR3 amino acids: CASSGLTSGGANEQFF. Written as DNA, the CDR3 is TGCGCCAGCAGCGGATTGACTAGCGGGGGGGCTAATGAGCAGTTCTTC.

This clonotype was seen a few times. This chain links TRBV4-1 with TRBJ2-1; possibly TRBD2 for D (7 bases). Germline loops: CDR1 MGHRA, CDR2 YSYEKL. The length of the CDR3 is 17 residues. Trimming left V 3 bases short and J 2 bases short, with 17 bases between. CDR3: CASSQSAGALPYNEQFF. As DNA, the CDR3 is TGCGCCAGCAGCCAGTCGGCGGGGGCCCTCCCCTACAATGAGCAGTTCTTC.

This clonotype was observed a handful of times. The V and J genes are TRBV15 and TRBJ2-2; 7 positions match TRBD1. Trimming took 5 bases from V and 9 from J; bases not matched to a gene: 9. The CDR3 is 14 amino acids. CDR1 is LNHNV, CDR2 YYDKDF, per germline (reference sequence). The CDR3 DNA reads TGTGCCACCAGCGGGGACAGACGAGCCAGGGAGCTGTTTTTT. This gives the protein CATSGDRRARELFF.

This clonotype has only a few counts. This chain links TRBV5-6 with TRBJ2-6; 8 bases are a match to TRBD1. The CDR3 contains 17 residues. V was clipped by 2 bases and J by 0 bases; unmatched bases: 4. CDR1 and CDR2 (germline): SGHDT, YYEEEE. CDR3 amino acids: CASSFGQGRSGANVLTF. CDR3 nucleotide sequence: TGTGCCAGCAGCTTCGGACAGGGCCGCTCTGGGGCCAACGTCCTGACTTTC.

The gene calls are TRBV6-2 or TRBV6-3 and TRBJ2-3; D remains unclear. This CDR3 comprises 14 residues. Per the germline V gene, CDR1 is MNHEY and CDR2 is SVGEGT. Trimming pared 0 bases from V and 3 bases from J, leaving 7 bases between. The CDR3 spells CASSYSGSTDTQYF. For the CDR3, the DNA is TGTGCCAGCAGTTACTCGGGCAGTACAGATACGCAGTATTTT.

The table lists this clonotype with a few counts. The chain uses TRBV4-2 and TRBJ2-3, with TRBD2 matching over 11 bases. Germline V lookup: CDR1 LGHNA, CDR2 YNFKEQ. V was pared by 4 bases and J by 4 bases, with 4 bases of the junction left unmatched. The length of the CDR3 is 15 residues. This CDR3 reads CASSLTSGGPDTQYF. The DNA of the CDR3 is TGTGCCAGCAGCCTAACTAGCGGGGGCCCAGATACGCAGTATTTT.

The genes are TRBV19 and TRBJ2-7; the D gene is possibly TRBD2 (6 bases). In germline, CDR1 is LNHDA, CDR2 SQIVND (reference sequence). The V gene lost 5 bases and the J gene lost 2 bases, with 16 bases spanning the gap. The CDR3 has 15 amino acids. For the CDR3, the DNA is TGTGCCAGTAGTCCCGGGGGAGGTTTTCCCTACGAGCAGTACGTC. Translation: CASSPGGGFPYEQYV.

The table lists this clonotype with many counts. The CDR3 nucleotides are TGCGCCAGCAGCTTGGCCGAGAGCTCCTACGAGCAGTACTTC. Translation gives CASSLAESSYEQYF. The chain couples TRBV5-1 to TRBJ2-7; D uncertain. V was pared by 0 bases and J by 0 bases, with 7 bases between. Germline-derived CDR1 and CDR2 are SGHRS and YFSETQ. This CDR3 has 14 residues.

The CDR3 sequence is CASSLRDRRGFNTEAFF. The CDR3 DNA reads as TGTGCCAGCAGCTTAAGGGACCGAAGAGGATTCAACACTGAAGCTTTCTTT. V gene TRBV11-2 combines with J gene TRBJ1-1, with D tentatively TRBD1 (5 bases). CDR1 is SGHAT and CDR2 is FQNNGV in the germline V gene. Trimming took off 2 bases at V and 2 bases at J, with 18 bases between the two ends. The CDR3 length is 17 residues.

This clonotype turned up a few times. The chain uses TRBV15 and TRBJ1-5; 8 bases align to TRBD1. V shed 5 bases and J 1 base; nucleotides not matched to a gene: 4. The CDR3 extends over 15 amino acids. Germline CDR1 is LNHNV and CDR2 is YYDKDF (reference sequence). The CDR3 spells CATSPTGESNQPQHF. In DNA, the CDR3 is TGTGCCACCAGCCCGACAGGGGAGAGCAATCAGCCCCAGCATTTT. Using reference TRBV15 and TRBJ1-5 for the parts outside the CDR3, the full variable domain is DAMVIQNPRYQVTQFGKPVTLSCSQTLNHNVMYWYQQKSSQAPKLLFHYYDKDFNNEADTPDNFQSRRPNTSFCFLDIRSPGLGDTAMYLCATSPTGESNQPQHFGDGTRLSIL.